This T cell receptor (beta chain) was recorded in a study of blood T cell repertoires in COVID-19. Study summary: The samples span acute and convalescent COVID-19 from the United States, Italy and Spain. T cells, B-cell-depleted T cells, or PBMCs provided the cDNA or gDNA that served as material.

The V end lost 7 bases, the J end lost 4 bases, and 13 bases lay between the germline ends. CDR1 is MNHEY and CDR2 is SMNVEV in the germline V gene (reference sequence). The CDR3 is made up of 14 amino acids. The Seattle patients joined while their infection was active and were tracked longitudinally afterward. Original processing notes: By means of reference gene primer amplification, nucleated cell counts were estimated. Repertoires were generated with immunoSEQ multiplex PCR, while TCRdb's copy carries only in-frame clones and drops some. D and trimming come from the DNA, and the V and J calls and clone size come from that table. Of around 200,000 clones listed, around 85% are singletons.

The V and J genes are TRBV27 and TRBJ2-2, with D maybe TRBD1 (6 bases). The TCR originated in a woman aged 60-75 years with COVID-19, enrolled during active disease. The source material was peripheral blood. CDR3 nucleotide sequence: TGTGCCAGCAAACCGGGACACGCCACCGGGGAGCTGTTTTTT. Translating it yields CASKPGHATGELFF.